The T cell receptor (beta chain) under discussion was sequenced for a study of blood T cell repertoires in COVID-19. Clones were sequenced by immunoSEQ multiplex PCR, and TCRdb holds only the in-frame ones, with some missing. The data contain 250,000 or so clones, 80% to 90% of them seen just once; the ten biggest clones take up 6.6%. All enrollees were about 18 to 90 years old and from 25 or so US areas. Cohort assignment relied on participant-reported clinical history. Exposed participants came across a COVID-19 case within 2 weeks before study entry. What was sequenced was PBMCs or T cells enriched from blood (not recorded which). The clonotype was recovered from a woman in her 50s who had been exposed to COVID-19.

The CDR3 reads CASNWGPGDSNQPQHF. DNA of the CDR3: TGTGCCAGCAATTGGGGACCAGGGGATAGCAATCAGCCCCAGCATTTT. The chain joins TRBV2 to TRBJ1-5, with D tentatively TRBD1 (6 bases). The CDR3 has 16 residues. Germline loops: CDR1 SNHLY, CDR2 FYNNEI. V was cut by 7 bases and J by 0 bases, with 16 bases left in between.